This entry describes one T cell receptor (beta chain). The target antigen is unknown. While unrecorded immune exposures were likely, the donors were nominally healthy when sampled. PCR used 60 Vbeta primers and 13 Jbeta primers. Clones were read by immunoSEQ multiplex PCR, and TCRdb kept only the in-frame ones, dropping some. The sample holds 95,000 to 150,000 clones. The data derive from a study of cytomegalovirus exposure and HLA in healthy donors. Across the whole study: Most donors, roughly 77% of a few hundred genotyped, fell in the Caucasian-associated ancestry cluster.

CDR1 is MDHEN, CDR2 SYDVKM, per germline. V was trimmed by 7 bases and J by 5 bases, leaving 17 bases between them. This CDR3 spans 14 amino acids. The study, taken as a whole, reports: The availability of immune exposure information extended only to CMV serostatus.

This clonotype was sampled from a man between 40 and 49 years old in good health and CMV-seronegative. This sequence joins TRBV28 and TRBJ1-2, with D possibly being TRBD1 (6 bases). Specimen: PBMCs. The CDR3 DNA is TGTGCCAGCACTCCCACCGGGGGGCTGTATGGCTACACCTTC. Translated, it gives CASTPTGGLYGYTF.